The sequence of this T cell receptor beta chain was determined in a study of CD8 T cells in Susac syndrome. Study-wide points: The study identified roughly seventeen and five Susac-specific public clones in total CD8+ and CD8+ TEMRA repertoires.

High-throughput TCR beta sequencing covered peripheral CD8+ and CD4+ T cells. The CDR3 is 12 residues long. Trimming removed 4 bases from V and 6 bases from J, with 4 bases in between. The germline CDR1 and CDR2 sequences are LNHNV and YYDKDF (reference sequence). RNA was extracted with the RNeasy kit, and a quantity of 0.5 to 1 ug was reverse transcribed using random hexamers. Across 54 Vbeta and 13 Jbeta, immunoSEQ multiplex PCR amplified TCR beta CDR3. TCRdb fed the immunoSEQ multiplex PCR reads into MiXCR, producing one record per CDR3 protein. The sample holds about 120,000 distinct CDR3 sequences; around 94% are singletons and the top ten take more than 0.25%. This clonotype was seen once. Its antigen is currently unknown.

This clonotype was sampled from a human donor with Susac syndrome. The sequenced material came from CD8+ T cells from PBMCs. The chain couples TRBV15 to TRBJ1-6; unclear D gene. CDR3: CATSTTNSPLHF. The CDR3 region has the DNA TGTGCCACCAGCACGACTAATTCACCCCTCCACTTT.